This T cell receptor (beta chain) derives from a study of OX40 agonist ivuxolimab in advanced cancers. For the study at large: Patients took ivuxolimab, an agonistic anti-OX40 (CD134) antibody.

Concerning this clone itself: As yet, its antigen is unknown.

Trimming cost V 4 bases and J 3 bases; bases outside gene matches: 6. This CDR3 is 14 amino acids long. Looked up from germline, CDR1 is SGHDT and CDR2 is YYEEEE. General study findings and limits: In the 0.1 to 3.0 mg/kg range, CD4+ and CD8+ blood T cells had expanded clonally by week 6.

TCRdb's table, derived via immunoSEQ multiplex PCR, lists solely in-frame clones and lacks some. Counted here are more than 50,000 clones, roughly nine tenths occurring once; the ten biggest clones make up just over 2%. The chain recombines TRBV5-6 with TRBJ1-2, with 7 bases aligning to TRBD1. The material sequenced was CD4+ or CD8+ T cells sorted from blood, taken in a trial of the OX40 agonist ivuxolimab. The receptor's source is an adult with an advanced solid tumor such as melanoma, head and neck, liver or kidney cancer. CDR3 sequence reads: CASSARQGHYGYTF. DNA for the CDR3: TGTGCCAGCAGCGCAAGACAGGGACACTATGGCTACACCTTC.